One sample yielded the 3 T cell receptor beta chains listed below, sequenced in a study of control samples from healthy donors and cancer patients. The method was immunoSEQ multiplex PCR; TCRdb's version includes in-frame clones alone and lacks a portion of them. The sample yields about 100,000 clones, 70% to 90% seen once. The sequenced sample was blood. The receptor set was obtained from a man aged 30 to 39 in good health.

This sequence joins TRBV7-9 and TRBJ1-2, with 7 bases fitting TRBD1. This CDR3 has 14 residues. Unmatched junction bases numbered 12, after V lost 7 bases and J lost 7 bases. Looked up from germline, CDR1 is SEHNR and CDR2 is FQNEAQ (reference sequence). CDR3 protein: CASTPLEGAGGYTF. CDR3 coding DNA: TGTGCCAGCACACCCCTCGAGGGGGCGGGTGGCTACACCTTC.

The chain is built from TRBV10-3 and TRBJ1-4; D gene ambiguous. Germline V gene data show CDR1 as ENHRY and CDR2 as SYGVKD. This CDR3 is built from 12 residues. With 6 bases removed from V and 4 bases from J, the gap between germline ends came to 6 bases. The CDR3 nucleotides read TGTGCCATCAGGAGCGGTAATGAAAAACTGTTTTTT. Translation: CAIRSGNEKLFF.

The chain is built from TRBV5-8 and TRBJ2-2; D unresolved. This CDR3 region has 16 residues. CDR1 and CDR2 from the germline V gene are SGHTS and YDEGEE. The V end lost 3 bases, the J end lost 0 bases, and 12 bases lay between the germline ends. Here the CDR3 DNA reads TGTGCCAGCAGCTCTTTTAGTCGCGCGAACACCGGGGAGCTGTTTTTT. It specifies CASSSFSRANTGELFF.